The text below deals with one T cell receptor beta chain. Antigen specificity is unknown. These data belong to a study of T cell responses to AZD1222 COVID-19 vaccine. Study conclusions and caveats: Spike-specific TCR breadth and depth grew following two AZD1222 doses.

The CDR3 totals 15 residues. Trimming pared 5 bases from V and 7 bases from J, leaving 18 bases between. Germline-derived CDR1 and CDR2 are MDHEN and SYDVKM. Generated by immunoSEQ multiplex PCR, the TCRdb table keeps only in-frame clones and is missing some. The sample includes 150,000 to 180,000 clones, about 87% seen only once; the top ten take roughly 9.7%. This TCR came from an adult who received the AZD1222 COVID-19 vaccine. The starting material was peripheral blood, obtained 28 days after the second AZD1222 dose. The chain employs TRBV28 and TRBJ1-5; possible D gene TRBD1, 5 bases. DNA for the CDR3: TGTGCCAGCAGTGGGGCATGGGGCTCAGGCCAGCCCCAGCATTTT. It specifies CASSGAWGSGQPQHF.